This T cell receptor (beta chain) was profiled in a study of blood T cell repertoires in COVID-19. Study-wide context: Italy, Spain and the United States were the sources of the convalescent and acute COVID-19 samples. T cells, B-cell-depleted T cells, or PBMCs provided the cDNA or gDNA that served as material.

Across under 25 US areas, participants ranged in age from 18 to 89 years. Authors' processing steps: How many nucleated cells were present was estimated from reference gene primer amplification. The assay was immunoSEQ multiplex PCR, and TCRdb's table has in-frame clones only and misses some. The DNA gave D and trimming, while V, J and clone size come from that table. This sample has a few hundred thousand clones; 85% to 90% occur once, and the top ten carry about 10%. The CDR3 has 13 residues. The germline V gene encodes CDR1 SQVTM and CDR2 ANQGSEA. Trimming stripped 7 bases from V and 4 bases from J, with 13 bases between.

Input material: PBMCs or T cells enriched from blood (not recorded which). The chain links TRBV29-1 to TRBJ1-4, with D possibly being TRBD1 (6 bases). This sequence originates from a woman in her late teens or twenties who had recovered from COVID-19. In DNA form, the CDR3 reads TGCAGCGCTAGGACAGCCAGTAATGAAAAACTGTTTTTT. It specifies CSARTASNEKLFF.